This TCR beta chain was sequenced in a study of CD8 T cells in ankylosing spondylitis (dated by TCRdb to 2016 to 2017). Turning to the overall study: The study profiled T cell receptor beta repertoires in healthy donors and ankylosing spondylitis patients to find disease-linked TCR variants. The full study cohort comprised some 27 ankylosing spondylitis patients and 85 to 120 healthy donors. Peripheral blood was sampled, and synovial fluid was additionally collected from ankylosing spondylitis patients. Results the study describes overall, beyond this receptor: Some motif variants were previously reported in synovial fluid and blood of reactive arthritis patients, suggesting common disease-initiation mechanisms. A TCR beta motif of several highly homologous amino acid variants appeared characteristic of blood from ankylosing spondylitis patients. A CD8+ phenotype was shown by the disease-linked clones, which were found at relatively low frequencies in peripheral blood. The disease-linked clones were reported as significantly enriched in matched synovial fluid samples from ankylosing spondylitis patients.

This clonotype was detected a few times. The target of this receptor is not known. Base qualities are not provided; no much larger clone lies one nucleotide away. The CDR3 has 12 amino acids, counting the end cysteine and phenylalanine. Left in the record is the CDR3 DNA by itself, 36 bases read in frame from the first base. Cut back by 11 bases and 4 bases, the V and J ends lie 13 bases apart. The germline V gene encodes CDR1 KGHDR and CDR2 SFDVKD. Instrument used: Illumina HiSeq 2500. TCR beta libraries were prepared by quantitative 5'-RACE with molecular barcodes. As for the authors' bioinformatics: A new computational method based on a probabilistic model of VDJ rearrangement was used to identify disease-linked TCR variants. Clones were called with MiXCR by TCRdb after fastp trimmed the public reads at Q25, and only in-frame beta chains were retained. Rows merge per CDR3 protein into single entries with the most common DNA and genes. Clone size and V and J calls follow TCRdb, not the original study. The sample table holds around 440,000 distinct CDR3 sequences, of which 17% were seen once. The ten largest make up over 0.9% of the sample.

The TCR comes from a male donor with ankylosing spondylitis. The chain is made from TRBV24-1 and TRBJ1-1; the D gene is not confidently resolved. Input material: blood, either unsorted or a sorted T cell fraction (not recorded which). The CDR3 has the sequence CAKPVGLTEAFF. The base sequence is TGTGCCAAACCAGTAGGACTCACTGAAGCTTTCTTT.